This entry is about one T cell receptor (beta chain). Its specific antigen is unknown. No per-base quality is available; no much larger clone lies one base away. This specimen comes from a study of T cell responses to AZD1222 COVID-19 vaccine (dated by TCRdb to the early 2020s). For context, the study as a whole: AZD1222 recipients whose second dose came at about 4 weeks and those whose second dose came at about 12 weeks were combined into one group, since spike-specific TCR depth and breadth did not differ between the two schedules. TCR sequencing covered some 240 trial participants: around 210 given two doses of AZD1222 and around 25 given two doses of MenACWY control vaccine. Trial participants were enrolled by age into 18-55, 56-69 and 70-plus year subgroups, with around 150, 28 and 57 TCR-sequenced participants respectively.

The CDR3 regions of human TCRbeta chains were subjected to immunosequencing. As for the original processing: TCRs in the repertoires were compared against a reference library of SARS-CoV-2-specific TCRs that had been generated with the MIRA antigen-specificity platform. Breadth was defined as the fraction of unique TCRs that were SARS-CoV-2-associated. Depth was defined as the fraction of total T cells that were SARS-CoV-2-associated. Each spike-specific TCR was assigned to its reactive spike region and to a CD4 or CD8 class using the MIRA data. Log10-transformed breadth and depth values were compared by one-way ANOVA with Sidak's multiple comparisons tests. The source is immuneACCESS, and TCRdb retained only in-frame sequences with V and J called. Part of the clones is not carried over; for the studies checked, unresolved V genes explain less than half of this, and the remainder is unexplained. The D gene and trimming were derived from the DNA, and the V and J assignments and clone size from that table. The sample table lists about 210,000 clones, 85% to 95% of them with a count of one. The ten most abundant clones make up over 1% of the sample.

Trimming takes 1 base off V and 4 bases off J; junction bases not matched to a gene: 7. From the cysteine through the phenylalanine, the CDR3 covers 16 amino acids. Only the CDR3 DNA is retained, 48 bases long and in frame from the first base. From a lookup of the germline V gene (reference sequence), CDR1 and CDR2 are LGHDT and YNNKEL. Explained via the paper, the time point label denotes: baseline before first vaccination. Vaccinee samples came from UK trials COV001 and COV002, including a single-blind randomized controlled phase 2/3 trial of AZD1222 (ChAdOx1 nCoV-19) in healthy adults. For TCRbeta chain sequencing, PBMC samples from trial participants were taken at day 0 and at day 28 after the second dose. Broad study findings and their caveats: Participants were mostly white British and included more females than males, and it was suggested by the authors that clonal diversity may have been underestimated. Nearly half of unique spike-specific TCRs reportedly recognized epitopes outside regions mutated in the B.1.351 and B.1.1.7 variants. The whole spike protein was spanned by vaccine-associated CD4 TCRs, and dominant responses were seen in regions 160-218 and 743-854. A significant rise in spike-specific TCR breadth and depth was observed after two AZD1222 doses relative to day 0 and relative to MenACWY recipients. The 56-69-year group was small, and its depth increase did not reach significance, likely because of low power. Conclusions about previously exposed vaccinees are limited because only five to seven AZD1222 recipients were SARS-CoV-2 seropositive at baseline. Because no day 14 peak-response samples were available, the repertoires could be characterized only after the peak T cell response.

The V and J segments used are TRBV3-1 (or the pseudogene TRBV3-2) and TRBJ1-2; 9 middle bases align to TRBD1. Here the sequenced sample was peripheral blood, taken on day 0 of AZD1222 vaccination. The origin of this receptor is an adult in good health. The CDR3: CASSQGSGQGVYGYTF. The nucleotide sequence reads TGTGCCAGCAGCCAAGGTTCGGGACAGGGCGTCTATGGCTACACCTTC.